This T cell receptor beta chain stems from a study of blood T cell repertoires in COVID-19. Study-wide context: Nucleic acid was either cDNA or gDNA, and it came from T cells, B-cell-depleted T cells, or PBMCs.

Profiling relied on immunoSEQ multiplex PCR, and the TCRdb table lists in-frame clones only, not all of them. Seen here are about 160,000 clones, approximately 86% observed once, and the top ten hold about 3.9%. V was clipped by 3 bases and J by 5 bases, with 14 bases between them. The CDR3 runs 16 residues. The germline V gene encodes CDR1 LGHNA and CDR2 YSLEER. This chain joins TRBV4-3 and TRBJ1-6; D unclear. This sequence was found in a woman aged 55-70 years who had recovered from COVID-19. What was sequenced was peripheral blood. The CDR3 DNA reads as TGCGCCAGCAGCCACATTTCCGGGAGCAATAATTCACCCCTCCACTTT. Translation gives CASSHISGSNNSPLHF.